One sample yielded the 27 T cell receptor beta chains listed below, sequenced in a study of blood T cell repertoires in COVID-19 (dated by TCRdb to the early 2020s). The library was produced with the immunoSEQ multiplex PCR assay. TCRdb limited this immuneACCESS table to in-frame rearrangements with V and J called. A share of clones is missing; checked studies link under half to unresolved V genes, and the rest is unexplained. In all, the sample holds about 250,000 clones, and 65% to 85% of those were seen once. The ten largest clonotypes hold approximately 4% of the sample. The sequenced sample was peripheral blood. The receptors come from a man aged 50 to 60 with active or convalescent COVID-19.

The chain employs TRBV5-4 and TRBJ2-2; 8 nucleotides agree with TRBD2. This CDR3 is built from 16 residues. V trimming: 0 bases; J trimming: 5 bases; junction bases outside the gene matches: 6. Germline CDR1 SGHNT, CDR2 YYREEE (reference sequence). For the CDR3, the DNA is TGTGCCAGCAGCTTGGTATCGGGGGGGCCGACCGGGGAGCTGTTTTTT. This codes for CASSLVSGGPTGELFF.

The chain has TRBV4-1 and TRBJ1-1; 9 bases are shared with TRBD1. V shed 1 base, J shed 0 bases, and the junction held 3 bases outside the gene matches. This CDR3 contains 16 residues. The germline gives CDR1 MGHRA, CDR2 YSYEKL. The CDR3 sequence: CASSQGDRAVNTEAFF. The CDR3 region has the DNA TGCGCCAGCAGCCAAGGGGACAGGGCAGTGAACACTGAAGCTTTCTTT.

The J gene is TRBJ1-5, the V gene TRBV28; D is perhaps TRBD1 (5 bases). The CDR3 is made up of 14 amino acids. Deletions cut 3 bases from V and 3 bases from J, with 9 bases between. Germline CDR1 and CDR2: MDHEN and SYDVKM. The CDR3 reads CASSLETVNQPQHF. The CDR3 DNA reads TGTGCCAGCAGTTTGGAGACAGTCAATCAGCCCCAGCATTTT.

This chain links TRBV9 with TRBJ2-5; 13 bases agree with TRBD2. Unmatched junction bases numbered 12, after V lost 0 bases and J lost 1 base. Germline V gene data show CDR1 as SGDLS and CDR2 as YYNGEE. CDR3 size: 20 residues. CDR3 sequence reads: CASSVGPGQRTSGGQETQYF. CDR3 coding DNA: TGTGCCAGCAGCGTAGGCCCCGGGCAGCGGACTAGCGGGGGCCAAGAGACCCAGTACTTC.

A single count supports this clone. The V call is TRBV4-1, the J call TRBJ1-3; no reliable D call. The CDR3 runs to 15 residues. CDR1 is MGHRA and CDR2 is YSYEKL in the germline V gene. Trimming left V 0 bases short and J 2 bases short, with 8 bases between. The CDR3 nucleotides read TGCGCCAGCAGCCAAGACCCAGGCGCTGGAAACACCATATATTTT. Its protein is CASSQDPGAGNTIYF.

The rearrangement links TRBV15 to TRBJ1-1, with 8 bases aligning to TRBD1. Looked up from germline, CDR1 is LNHNV and CDR2 is YYDKDF (reference sequence). The CDR3 extends over 14 amino acids. After removal of 6 bases from V and 1 base from J, the junction contained 4 bases not matched to a gene. The CDR3 DNA reads as TGTGCCACCAGAATCGGGACAGGGAACACTGAAGCTTTCTTT. Translated: CATRIGTGNTEAFF.

The chain carries TRBV5-4 and TRBJ2-2; a weak D match, TRBD2 (6 bases). V was cut by 4 bases and J by 5 bases, with 18 bases left in between. The CDR3 sequence is 16 residues long. Germline CDR1 and CDR2: SGHNT and YYREEE (reference sequence). Here the CDR3 DNA reads TGTGCCAGCAGCGGAGGAGGGGTAGTACGGACCGGGGAGCTGTTTTTT. Translating it yields CASSGGGVVRTGELFF.

This chain connects TRBV9 to TRBJ1-1; unclear D gene. V lost 0 bases and J lost 1, with 13 bases in between. Per the germline V gene, CDR1 is SGDLS and CDR2 is YYNGEE. This CDR3 region has 16 residues. In nucleotides, the CDR3 is TGTGCCAGCAGCGTAGGGGTGGCTGGGCCGAACACTGAAGCTTTCTTT. Its protein product is CASSVGVAGPNTEAFF.

V gene TRBV19 combines with J gene TRBJ1-2; the match to TRBD1 covers 8 bases. The CDR3 runs 13 residues. Germline V gene lookup returns CDR1 LNHDA and CDR2 SQIVND (reference sequence). The J segment lost 3 bases and the V segment lost 7 bases, leaving 4 bases of the junction unmatched. The CDR3 region has the DNA TGTGCCAGTATCCCGACAGGGGACTATGGCTACACCTTC. Amino acids: CASIPTGDYGYTF. Full variable domain (rest looked up from reference TRBV19 and TRBJ1-2): DGGITQSPKYLFRKEGQNVTLSCEQNLNHDAMYWYRQDPGQGLRLIYYSQIVNDFQKGDIAEGYSVSREKKESFPLTVTSAQKNPTAFYLCASIPTGDYGYTFGSGTRLTVV.

The CDR3 DNA sequence: TGTGCCAGTAGACGCCAGGAGGATAGTCAGCCCCAGCATTTT. Translation: CASRRQEDSQPQHF. This rearrangement joins TRBV19 to TRBJ1-5; no reliable D call. The CDR3 is made up of 14 amino acids. V was pared by 6 bases and J by 6 bases, with 15 bases between. Germline V gene sequence: CDR1 LNHDA, CDR2 SQIVND (reference sequence).

This rearrangement joins TRBV5-6 to TRBJ2-7; 7 positions match TRBD1. Germline CDR1 reads SGHDT; CDR2 reads YYEEEE. V was clipped by 4 bases and J by 3 bases; unmatched bases: 10. The CDR3 is made up of 15 amino acids. The CDR3 bases are TGTGCCAGCAGCGACCTCGGACAGGTGATCTACGAGCAGTACTTC. Its translation is CASSDLGQVIYEQYF. The whole variable domain, remainder taken from reference TRBV5-6 and TRBJ2-7, is DAGVTQSPTHLIKTRGQQVTLRCSPKSGHDTVSWYQQALGQGPQFIFQYYEEEERQRGNFPDRFSGHQFPNYSSELNVNALLLGDSALYLCASSDLGQVIYEQYFGPGTRLTVT.

The chain is built from TRBV19 and TRBJ2-3, with D tentatively TRBD2 (7 bases). In germline, CDR1 is LNHDA, CDR2 SQIVND (reference sequence). The V end was cut by 0 bases, the J end by 1 base, with 14 bases between. The CDR3 loop spans 17 amino acids. In DNA, the CDR3 is TGTGCCAGTAGTATAGATTTGGCGGGGGCCGGCACAGATACGCAGTATTTT. Translated: CASSIDLAGAGTDTQYF.

The chain employs TRBV27 and TRBJ1-4; 10 bases fit TRBD1. This CDR3 has 14 residues. From germline, CDR1 is MNHEY and CDR2 SMNVEV (reference sequence). Trimming cost V 8 bases and J 5 bases; bases outside gene matches: 5. The CDR3 reads CASQRTGGNEKLFF. CDR3 nucleotide sequence: TGTGCCAGCCAAAGGACAGGGGGAAATGAAAAACTGTTTTTT.

The chain employs TRBV29-1 and TRBJ2-5; D perhaps matches TRBD2 (5 bases). Germline V lookup: CDR1 SQVTM, CDR2 ANQGSEA. The CDR3 loop spans 14 amino acids. Trimming took off 0 bases at V and 2 bases at J, with 10 bases between the two ends. The CDR3 sequence: CSVEERAIQETQYF. In DNA, the CDR3 is TGCAGCGTTGAAGAGAGGGCCATACAAGAGACCCAGTACTTC.

The V call is TRBV5-6, the J call TRBJ2-7, with 10 bases that match TRBD1. The CDR3 covers 14 residues. Unmatched junction bases numbered 3, after V lost 3 bases and J lost 3 bases. Germline CDR1 and CDR2: SGHDT and YYEEEE. This chain's CDR3 is CASSYGTGDYEQYF. The CDR3 DNA reads as TGTGCCAGCAGCTACGGGACAGGGGACTACGAGCAGTACTTC.

V gene TRBV7-9 combines with J gene TRBJ1-2; D not certain. From germline, CDR1 is SEHNR and CDR2 FQNEAQ (reference sequence). The V and J ends lost 3 bases and 6 bases respectively, with 14 bases between them. CDR3 length: 14 amino acids. The CDR3 protein is CASSLPVLMHGYTF. The CDR3, as DNA: TGTGCCAGCAGCTTGCCAGTTTTAATGCATGGCTACACCTTC.

The rearrangement links TRBV7-6 to TRBJ1-6; D is possibly TRBD1 (6 bases). In germline, CDR1 is SGHVS, CDR2 FNYEAQ. CDR3 length: 13 residues. V gave up 1 base and J gave up 8 bases, with 6 bases separating them. The CDR3 spells CASSLDRDSPLHF. The CDR3 DNA follows: TGTGCCAGCAGCTTAGACAGGGATTCACCCCTCCACTTT.

In its sample, this clone was seen a few times. The rearrangement joins TRBV14 to TRBJ1-6, with D possibly matching TRBD1 (5 bases). The germline V gene has CDR1 SGHDN and CDR2 FVKESK. V was pared by 5 bases and J by 10 bases, with 18 bases between. This CDR3 contains 15 residues. The CDR3 reads CASSARDYLGSPLHF. The CDR3 DNA is TGTGCCAGCAGCGCAAGGGACTATTTGGGGTCACCCCTCCACTTT. The variable domain in full, with the rest retrieved from reference TRBV14 and TRBJ1-6, is EAGVTQFPSHSVIEKGQTVTLRCDPISGHDNLYWYRRVMGKEIKFLLHFVKESKQDESGMPNNRFLAERTGGTYSTLKVQPAELEDSGVYFCASSARDYLGSPLHFGNGTRLTVT.

This sequence joins TRBV3-1 (or the pseudogene TRBV3-2) and TRBJ2-1; maybe TRBD1 (6 bases). Germline-derived CDR1 and CDR2 are LGHDT and YNNKEL (reference sequence). CDR3 length: 15 residues. V was clipped by 1 base and J by 2 bases, with 9 bases between them. The CDR3 DNA reads as TGTGCCAGCAGCCAAGGACAGGTCCCCTACAATGAGCAGTTCTTC. Amino acids: CASSQGQVPYNEQFF.

The V gene is TRBV11-1, the J gene TRBJ1-6; perhaps TRBD1 as D (6 bases). This CDR3 has 15 amino acids. Germline V gives CDR1 SGHAT, CDR2 FQDESV (reference sequence). V was pared by 5 bases and J by 5 bases, with 13 bases between. CDR3 in DNA: TGTGCCAGCAGCACCAATACAGGGAATAATTCACCCCTCCACTTT. Its translation: CASSTNTGNNSPLHF.

V usage is TRBV7-9 and J usage is TRBJ2-3, with D tentatively TRBD2 (6 bases). The CDR3 extends over 12 amino acids. V shed 6 bases and J shed 4 bases, with 8 bases lying between them. Germline CDR1 reads SEHNR; CDR2 reads FQNEAQ (reference sequence). Written as DNA, the CDR3 is TGTGCCAGCAGGGGGGACTCAGATACGCAGTATTTT. As protein: CASRGDSDTQYF.

This clone showed up just once. This chain uses TRBV5-6 with TRBJ1-2, with D unclear. CDR3 length: 12 amino acids. CDR1 is SGHDT and CDR2 is YYEEEE in the germline V gene. The ends were cut back, 0 bases at V and 7 bases at J, with 7 bases in the middle. CDR3 sequence reads: CASSLGAIGYTF. The CDR3 bases are TGTGCCAGCAGCTTGGGGGCTATTGGCTACACCTTC.

The chain has TRBV7-2 and TRBJ2-5; tentative D call: TRBD1 (5 bases). The CDR3 extends over 14 amino acids. V dropped 4 bases and J dropped 0 bases, with 9 bases sitting between them. CDR1 is SGHTA, CDR2 FQGNSA, per germline. CDR3 loop: CASSSRQNQETQYF. The CDR3, as DNA: TGTGCCAGCAGCTCCAGACAGAACCAAGAGACCCAGTACTTC.

In DNA form, the CDR3 reads TGTGCCATCAGTGAGTACGACAAGATGGGCTCCTACGAGCAGTACTTC. This codes for CAISEYDKMGSYEQYF. The chain combines TRBV10-3 with TRBJ2-7; D gene uncertain. Germline CDR1 ENHRY, CDR2 SYGVKD. CDR3 size: 16 residues. The germline V and J ends were trimmed by 1 base and 0 bases, with 13 bases remaining between them.

CDR3 in amino acids: CASSRTPRQTEEQYF. CDR3 in DNA: TGCGCCAGCAGCCGAACGCCCAGGCAGACGGAAGAGCAGTACTTC. The rearrangement joins TRBV5-1 to TRBJ2-7; D not resolved. The length of the CDR3 is 15 residues. Germline CDR1 SGHRS, CDR2 YFSETQ. Trimming took off 4 bases at V and 7 bases at J, with 21 bases between the two ends.

The CDR3 coding sequence is TGCAGCGTTTTGAAAGCGGAGTACACAGATACGCAGTATTTT. Translating gives CSVLKAEYTDTQYF. This chain connects TRBV29-1 to TRBJ2-3, with D possibly being TRBD2 (5 bases). The length of the CDR3 is 14 residues. Trimming shortened V by 5 bases and J by 2 bases, and 14 bases separated the two germline ends. The V gene's germline CDR1 is SQVTM and CDR2 ANQGSEA.

This chain uses TRBV28 with TRBJ2-3, with 12 bases aligning to TRBD2. This CDR3 comprises 17 residues. The V gene's germline CDR1 is MDHEN and CDR2 SYDVKM. V dropped 4 bases and J dropped 2; count of bases not matched to a gene: 7. The CDR3 sequence: CASSSPSGGESTDTQYF. In DNA, the CDR3 is TGTGCCAGCAGTTCCCCTAGCGGGGGGGAATCCACAGATACGCAGTATTTT.